The T cell receptor beta chain under discussion was sequenced for a study of OX40 agonist ivuxolimab in advanced cancers. Study outcomes and limitations: CD8+ T cells showed, on average, more clonal expansion than CD4+ cells.

V trimming: 8 bases; J trimming: 0 bases; junction bases outside the gene matches: 6. In germline, CDR1 is SGHAT, CDR2 FQNNGV. This CDR3 comprises 14 residues. A history of autoimmune disease or systemic immunosuppression excluded patients. Sampling times: baseline, cycle 4 day 1, cycle 7 day 1. The repertoire was sequenced with immunoSEQ multiplex PCR; TCRdb's copy has only in-frame clones and lacks some. Of more than 100,000 clones detected, 93% appear once; the ten largest clones hold approximately 0.99%. Points on this clone: What it binds is unknown.

The material was CD4+ or CD8+ T cells sorted from blood, obtained in a trial of the OX40 agonist ivuxolimab. This TCR was recovered from an adult with an advanced solid tumor such as melanoma, head and neck, liver or kidney cancer. The chain links TRBV11-2 to TRBJ2-7, with 8 bases lining up with TRBD1. The CDR3: CASRRDRSSYEQYF. CDR3 coding DNA: TGTGCCAGCCGCCGGGACAGGAGCTCCTACGAGCAGTACTTC.